This T cell receptor (beta chain) appears in the sequencing data of a study of CD8 T cells in Susac syndrome. General study results and limits: In its TCR sequencing and HLA analysis, the study acknowledged that the number of individuals was relatively small.

Reverse transcription of roughly 0.5 to 1 ug RNA used random hexamers. Multiplex PCR with immunoSEQ amplified the TCR beta CDR3 across 54 Vbeta and 13 Jbeta. One entry per CDR3 protein results from TCRdb running MiXCR on the immunoSEQ multiplex PCR reads. The repertoire includes 110,000 or so distinct CDR3 sequences, 90% to 95% of them detected once, and roughly 0.088% sits in the top ten. Notes on this clonotype: Its antigen is not identified.

Relapsing-remitting disease, either stable or active, was present in the multiple sclerosis controls, who were treatment-naive patients. FACS enriched CD8+ TEMRA cells, while bulk CD8+ and CD4+ were negatively isolated. The V segment lost 3 bases and the J segment 0 bases; nucleotides outside the gene matches: 11. CDR1 LGHNA and CDR2 YNFKEQ come from the germline V gene. The CDR3 sequence is 17 residues long. Sequences were obtained from CD4+ T cells from PBMCs. This clonotype originated in a human donor with multiple sclerosis. The chain employs TRBV4-2 and TRBJ2-7; TRBD2 matches 7 bases. CDR3 DNA sequence: TGTGCCAGCAGCCACACTGGGGTCGGCGGGGGCTCCTACGAGCAGTACTTC. Protein sequence: CASSHTGVGGGSYEQYF.